A single sample is the source of the 6 T cell receptor beta chains below, sequenced in a study of shared clonotypes between healthy human individuals. The data were produced by immunoSEQ multiplex PCR, yet TCRdb's version contains in-frame clones alone and is incomplete. The data hold about 2.1 million clones, with 85% to 95% observed a single time. CD45RO-negative CD8 cells positively selected for CCR7 made up the naive population, which excluded terminally differentiated effector memory CD45RA+ cells. The sample comprised naive CD8+ T cells from PBMCs. The source of these receptors is a man younger than 35 in good health. Some clones in this sample may be carry-over from other donors' samples.

The J gene is TRBJ1-1, the V gene TRBV19, with D possibly matching TRBD1 (5 bases). CDR1 and CDR2 from the germline V gene are LNHDA and SQIVND (reference sequence). CDR3 length: 12 residues. The germline V and J ends were trimmed by 6 bases and 1 base, with 6 bases remaining between them. The CDR3 here is CASRQANTEAFF. The CDR3 DNA follows: TGTGCCAGTAGACAGGCGAACACTGAAGCTTTCTTT.

The rearrangement joins TRBV4-1 to TRBJ2-3; 7 nucleotides agree with TRBD1. The ends lost 4 bases at V and 6 bases at J; junction bases unmatched: 10. The length of the CDR3 is 15 residues. In germline, CDR1 is MGHRA, CDR2 YSYEKL. CDR3 sequence reads: CASSPRDSKMDTQYF. The CDR3 region has the DNA TGCGCCAGCAGCCCCCGGGACAGTAAAATGGATACGCAGTATTTT.

Worth noting for this clone: This sample also contains other DNA sequences that code for the same CDR3. The chain is built from TRBV29-1 and TRBJ2-1; TRBD2 agrees at 16 bases. CDR1 and CDR2 from the germline V gene are SQVTM and ANQGSEA. This CDR3 has 17 residues. V gave up 4 bases and J gave up 3 bases; unmatched junction bases: 6. CDR3 nucleotides: TGCAGCGTTGTGGGACTAGCGGGAGGGCCTAGCTACAATGAGCAGTTCTTC. Translation: CSVVGLAGGPSYNEQFF.

This clone was seen once. The DNA of the CDR3 is TGCGCCAGCAGTCCCGAGGGGAGCGCCACTTACAATGAGCAGTTCTTC. Its protein is CASSPEGSATYNEQFF. V is TRBV5-1 and J is TRBJ2-1, with D possibly being TRBD1 or TRBD2 (5 bases each). CDR3 length: 16 amino acids. Germline values: CDR1 SGHRS, CDR2 YFSETQ. V dropped 5 bases and J dropped 4 bases, with 19 bases sitting between them.

The chain has TRBV27 and TRBJ2-2; D is perhaps TRBD1 or TRBD2 (6 bases each). From germline, CDR1 is MNHEY and CDR2 SMNVEV (reference sequence). CDR3 size: 14 residues. The V and J ends lost 4 bases and 4 bases respectively, with 10 bases between them. The CDR3 DNA reads as TGTGCCAGCAGTTGGGGGGCTGGCACCGGGGAGCTGTTTTTT. This translates into CASSWGAGTGELFF.

This clone has just one count. The chain carries TRBV27 and TRBJ2-7, with a weak D call TRBD1 (6 bases). V was cut by 0 bases and J by 0 bases, with 18 bases left in between. Germline values: CDR1 MNHEY, CDR2 SMNVEV (reference sequence). The length of the CDR3 is 18 residues. This CDR3 reads CASSLSPPGTPSSYEQYF. CDR3 sequence (DNA): TGTGCCAGCAGTTTATCGCCCCCCGGGACACCGAGCTCCTACGAGCAGTACTTC.